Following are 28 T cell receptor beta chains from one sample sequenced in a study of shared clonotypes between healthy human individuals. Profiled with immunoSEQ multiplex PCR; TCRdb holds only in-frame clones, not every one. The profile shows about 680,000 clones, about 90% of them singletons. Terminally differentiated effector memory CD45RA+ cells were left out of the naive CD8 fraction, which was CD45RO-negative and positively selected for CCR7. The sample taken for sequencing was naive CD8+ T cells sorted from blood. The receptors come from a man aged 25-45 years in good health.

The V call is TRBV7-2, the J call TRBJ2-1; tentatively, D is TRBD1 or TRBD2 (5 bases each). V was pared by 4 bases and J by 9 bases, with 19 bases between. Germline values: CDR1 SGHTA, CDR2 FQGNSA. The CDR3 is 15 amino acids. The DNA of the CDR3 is TGTGCCAGCAGCTGGGGGAGTATCTCCATAAGTGAGCAGTTCTTC. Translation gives CASSWGSISISEQFF. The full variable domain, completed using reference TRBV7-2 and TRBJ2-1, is GAGVSQSPSNKVTEKGKDVELRCDPISGHTALYWYRQSLGQGLEFLIYFQGNSAPDKSGLPSDRFSAERTGGSVSTLTIQRTQQEDSAVYLCASSWGSISISEQFFGPGTRLTVL.

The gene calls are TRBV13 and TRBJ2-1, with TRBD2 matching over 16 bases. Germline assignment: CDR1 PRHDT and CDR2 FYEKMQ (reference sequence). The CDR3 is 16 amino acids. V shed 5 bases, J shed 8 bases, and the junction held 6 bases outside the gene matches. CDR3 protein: CASSPGGTSGRDEQFF. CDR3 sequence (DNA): TGTGCCAGCAGCCCCGGAGGGACTAGCGGGAGGGATGAGCAGTTCTTC.

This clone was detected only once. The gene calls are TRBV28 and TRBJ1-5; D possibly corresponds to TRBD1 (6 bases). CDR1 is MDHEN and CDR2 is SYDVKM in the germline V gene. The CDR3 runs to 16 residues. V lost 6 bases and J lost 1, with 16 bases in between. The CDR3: CASSRIGGGSNQPQHF. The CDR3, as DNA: TGTGCCAGCAGCCGCATCGGGGGCGGGAGCAATCAGCCCCAGCATTTT.

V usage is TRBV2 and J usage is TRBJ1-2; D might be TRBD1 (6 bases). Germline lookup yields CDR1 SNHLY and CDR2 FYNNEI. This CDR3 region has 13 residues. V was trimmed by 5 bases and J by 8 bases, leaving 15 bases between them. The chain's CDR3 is CASSRGDIRGYTF. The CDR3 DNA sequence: TGTGCCAGCAGTCGCGGGGACATCAGGGGCTACACCTTC. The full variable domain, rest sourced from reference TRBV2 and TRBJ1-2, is EPEVTQTPSHQVTQMGQEVILRCVPISNHLYFYWYRQILGQKVEFLVSFYNNEISEKSEIFDDQFSVERPDGSNFTLKIRSTKLEDSAMYFCASSRGDIRGYTFGSGTRLTVV.

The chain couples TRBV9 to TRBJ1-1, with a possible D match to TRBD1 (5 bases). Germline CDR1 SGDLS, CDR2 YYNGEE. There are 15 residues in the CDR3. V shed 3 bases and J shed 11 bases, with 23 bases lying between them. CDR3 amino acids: CASSASIQVDSGAFF. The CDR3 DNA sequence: TGTGCCAGCAGCGCCTCTATTCAAGTCGACAGTGGCGCTTTCTTT.

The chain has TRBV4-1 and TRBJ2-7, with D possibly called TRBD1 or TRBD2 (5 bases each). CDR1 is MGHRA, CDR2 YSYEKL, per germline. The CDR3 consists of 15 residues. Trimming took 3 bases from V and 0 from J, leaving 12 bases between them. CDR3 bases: TGCGCCAGCAGCCATTCGTGGGGGTTCTCCTACGAGCAGTACTTC. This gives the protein CASSHSWGFSYEQYF.

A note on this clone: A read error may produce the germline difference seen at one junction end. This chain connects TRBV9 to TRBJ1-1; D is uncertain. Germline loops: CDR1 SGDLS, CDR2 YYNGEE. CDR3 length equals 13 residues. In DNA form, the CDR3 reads TGTGCCGGCAGCGTGTCCGGGAACACTGAAGCTTTCTTT. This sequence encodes CAGSVSGNTEAFF.

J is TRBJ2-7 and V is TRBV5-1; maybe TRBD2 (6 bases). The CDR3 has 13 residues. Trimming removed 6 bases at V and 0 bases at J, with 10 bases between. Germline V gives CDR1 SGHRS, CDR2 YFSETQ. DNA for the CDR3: TGCGCCAGCACCTCGGGAGTCTCCTACGAGCAGTACTTC. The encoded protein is CASTSGVSYEQYF.

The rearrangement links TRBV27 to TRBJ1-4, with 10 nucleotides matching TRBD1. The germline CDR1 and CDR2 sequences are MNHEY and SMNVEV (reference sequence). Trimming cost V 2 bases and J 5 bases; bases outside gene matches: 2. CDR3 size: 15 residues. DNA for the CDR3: TGTGCCAGCAGTTTAGTGGGACAGGGGAATGAAAAACTGTTTTTT. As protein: CASSLVGQGNEKLFF.

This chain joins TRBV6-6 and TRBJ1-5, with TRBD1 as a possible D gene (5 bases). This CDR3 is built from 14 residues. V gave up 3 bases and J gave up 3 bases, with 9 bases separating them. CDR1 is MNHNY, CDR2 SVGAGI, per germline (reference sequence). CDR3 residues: CASSYQGNNQPQHF. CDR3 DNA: TGTGCCAGCAGTTATCAGGGAAACAATCAGCCCCAGCATTTT.

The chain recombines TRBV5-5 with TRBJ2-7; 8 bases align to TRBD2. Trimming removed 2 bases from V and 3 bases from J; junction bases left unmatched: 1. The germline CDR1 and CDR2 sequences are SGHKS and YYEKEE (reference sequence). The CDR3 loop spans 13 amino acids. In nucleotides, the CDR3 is TGTGCCAGCAGCTTCGGGGGGGTCTACGAGCAGTACTTC. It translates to CASSFGGVYEQYF. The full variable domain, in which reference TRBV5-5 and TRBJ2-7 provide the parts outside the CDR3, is DAGVTQSPTHLIKTRGQQVTLRCSPISGHKSVSWYQQVLGQGPQFIFQYYEKEERGRGNFPDRFSARQFPNYSSELNVNALLLGDSALYLCASSFGGVYEQYFGPGTRLTVT.

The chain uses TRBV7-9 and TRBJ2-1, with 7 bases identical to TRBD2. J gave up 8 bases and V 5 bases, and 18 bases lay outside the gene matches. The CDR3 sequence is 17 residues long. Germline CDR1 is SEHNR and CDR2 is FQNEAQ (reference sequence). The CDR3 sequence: CASSPTGASGPRDEQFF. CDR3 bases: TGTGCCAGCAGCCCCACTGGGGCTAGCGGACCAAGGGATGAGCAGTTCTTC.

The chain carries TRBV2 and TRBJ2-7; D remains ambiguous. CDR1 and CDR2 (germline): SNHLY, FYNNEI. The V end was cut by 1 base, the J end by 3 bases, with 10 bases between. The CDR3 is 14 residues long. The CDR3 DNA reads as TGTGCCAGCAGTGAAGGGTTGGGGAACTACGAGCAGTACTTC. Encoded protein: CASSEGLGNYEQYF.

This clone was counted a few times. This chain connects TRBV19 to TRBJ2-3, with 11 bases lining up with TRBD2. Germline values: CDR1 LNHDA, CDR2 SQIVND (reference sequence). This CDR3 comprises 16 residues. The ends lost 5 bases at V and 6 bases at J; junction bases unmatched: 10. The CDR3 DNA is TGTGCCAGTAGTCCCAAGGTAGCGGGAGGGCCTGATACGCAGTATTTT. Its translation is CASSPKVAGGPDTQYF. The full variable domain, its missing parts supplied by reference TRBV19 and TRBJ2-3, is DGGITQSPKYLFRKEGQNVTLSCEQNLNHDAMYWYRQDPGQGLRLIYYSQIVNDFQKGDIAEGYSVSREKKESFPLTVTSAQKNPTAFYLCASSPKVAGGPDTQYFGPGTRLTVL.

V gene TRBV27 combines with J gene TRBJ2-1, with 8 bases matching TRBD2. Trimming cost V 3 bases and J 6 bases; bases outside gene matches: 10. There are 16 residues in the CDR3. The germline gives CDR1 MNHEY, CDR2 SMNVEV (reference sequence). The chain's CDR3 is CASSLIGLAIGNEQFF. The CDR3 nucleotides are TGTGCCAGCAGTTTGATTGGACTAGCTATTGGCAATGAGCAGTTCTTC.

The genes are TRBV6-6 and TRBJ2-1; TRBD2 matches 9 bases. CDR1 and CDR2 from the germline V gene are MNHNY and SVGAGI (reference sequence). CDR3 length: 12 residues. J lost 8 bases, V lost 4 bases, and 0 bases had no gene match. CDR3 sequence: CASSLAGDEQFF. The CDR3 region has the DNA TGTGCCAGCAGTTTAGCGGGAGATGAGCAGTTCTTC.

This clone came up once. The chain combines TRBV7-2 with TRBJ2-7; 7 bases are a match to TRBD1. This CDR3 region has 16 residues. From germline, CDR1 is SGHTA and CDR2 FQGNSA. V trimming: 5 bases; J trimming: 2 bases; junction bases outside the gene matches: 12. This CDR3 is CASSPGEGQFTYEQYF. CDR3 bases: TGTGCCAGCAGCCCTGGCGAGGGACAGTTTACCTACGAGCAGTACTTC. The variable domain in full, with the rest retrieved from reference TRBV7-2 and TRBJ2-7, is GAGVSQSPSNKVTEKGKDVELRCDPISGHTALYWYRQSLGQGLEFLIYFQGNSAPDKSGLPSDRFSAERTGGSVSTLTIQRTQQEDSAVYLCASSPGEGQFTYEQYFGPGTRLTVT.

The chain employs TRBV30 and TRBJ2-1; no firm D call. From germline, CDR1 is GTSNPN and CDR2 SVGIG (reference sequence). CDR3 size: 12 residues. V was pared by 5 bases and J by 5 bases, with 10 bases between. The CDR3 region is CAWASDDNEQFF. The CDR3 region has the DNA TGTGCCTGGGCGTCCGACGACAATGAGCAGTTCTTC.

The CDR3 coding sequence is TGTGCCAGCAGTTTTAGGGGATACAATGAGCAGTTCTTC. The encoded protein is CASSFRGYNEQFF. The chain uses TRBV27 and TRBJ2-1; possible D gene TRBD1, 5 bases. Trimming removed 3 bases at V and 4 bases at J, with 7 bases between. CDR3 length: 13 amino acids. Germline V CDR1 and CDR2: MNHEY, SMNVEV (reference sequence).

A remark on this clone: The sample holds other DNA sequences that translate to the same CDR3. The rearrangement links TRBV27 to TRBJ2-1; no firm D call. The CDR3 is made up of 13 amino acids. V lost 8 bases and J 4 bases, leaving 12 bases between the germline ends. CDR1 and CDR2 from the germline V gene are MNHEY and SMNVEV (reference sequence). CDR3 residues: CASSSASYNEQFF. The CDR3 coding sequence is TGTGCCAGCTCATCGGCTTCGTACAATGAGCAGTTCTTC.

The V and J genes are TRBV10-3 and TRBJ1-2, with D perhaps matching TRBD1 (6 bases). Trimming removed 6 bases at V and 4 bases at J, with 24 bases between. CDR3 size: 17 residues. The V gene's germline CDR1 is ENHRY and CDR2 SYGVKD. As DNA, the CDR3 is TGTGCCATCAGACCCGGATTTCGGGGGGGCAAGGGCTATGGCTACACCTTC. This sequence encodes CAIRPGFRGGKGYGYTF.

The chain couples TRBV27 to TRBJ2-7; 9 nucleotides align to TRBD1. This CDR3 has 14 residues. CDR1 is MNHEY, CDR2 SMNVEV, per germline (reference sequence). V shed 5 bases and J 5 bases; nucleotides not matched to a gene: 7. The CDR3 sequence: CASSLGTGLDEQYF. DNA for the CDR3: TGTGCCAGCAGTCTAGGGACAGGGTTGGACGAGCAGTACTTC.

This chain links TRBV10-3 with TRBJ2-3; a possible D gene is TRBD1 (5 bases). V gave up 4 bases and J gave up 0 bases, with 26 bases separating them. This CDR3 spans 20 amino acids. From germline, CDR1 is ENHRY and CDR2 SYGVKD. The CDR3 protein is CAISGQGQLLGTASTDTQYF. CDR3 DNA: TGTGCCATCAGTGGGCAAGGACAATTGCTAGGAACCGCTAGCACAGATACGCAGTATTTT.

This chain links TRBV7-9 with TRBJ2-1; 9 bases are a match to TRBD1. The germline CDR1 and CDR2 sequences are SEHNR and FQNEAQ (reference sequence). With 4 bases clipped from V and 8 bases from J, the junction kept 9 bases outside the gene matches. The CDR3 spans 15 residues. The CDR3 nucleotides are TGTGCCAGCAGCTCCTTAGGGACAGGGTGGGATGAGCAGTTCTTC. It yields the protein CASSSLGTGWDEQFF.

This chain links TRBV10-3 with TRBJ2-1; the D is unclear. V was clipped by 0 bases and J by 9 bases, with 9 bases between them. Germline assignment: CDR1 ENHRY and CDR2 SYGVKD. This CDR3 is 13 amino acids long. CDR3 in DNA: TGTGCCATCAGTGAGTCGGAAGCCTCTGAGCAGTTCTTC. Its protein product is CAISESEASEQFF.

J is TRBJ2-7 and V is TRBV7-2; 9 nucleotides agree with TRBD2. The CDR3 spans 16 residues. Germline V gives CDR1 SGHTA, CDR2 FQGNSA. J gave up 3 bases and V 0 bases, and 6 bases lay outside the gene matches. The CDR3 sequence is CASSLAGTSSYYEQYF. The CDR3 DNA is TGTGCCAGCAGCTTAGCCGGGACTAGCTCGTACTACGAGCAGTACTTC.

The chain's CDR3 is CASSQDPSGRADGNEQFF. The CDR3 bases are TGCGCCAGCAGCCAAGATCCCAGCGGGAGGGCGGATGGCAATGAGCAGTTCTTC. The chain combines TRBV4-3 with TRBJ2-1; 10 bases line up with TRBD2. CDR1 LGHNA and CDR2 YSLEER come from the germline V gene. The ends lost 0 bases at V and 6 bases at J; junction bases unmatched: 11. The length of the CDR3 is 18 residues.

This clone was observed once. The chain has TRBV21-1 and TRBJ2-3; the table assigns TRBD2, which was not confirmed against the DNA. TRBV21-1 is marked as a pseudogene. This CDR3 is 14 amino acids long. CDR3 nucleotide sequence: TGTGCCAGCAGCAAAGAGGAGCGGGCAGATACGCAGTATTTT. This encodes CASSKEERADTQYF.